These 29 T cell receptor beta chains share one sample of origin, sequenced in a study of cytomegalovirus exposure and HLA in healthy donors. Researchers ran the PCR with 60 Vbeta and 13 Jbeta primers. Clones were sequenced by immunoSEQ multiplex PCR, and TCRdb holds only the in-frame ones, with some missing. This sample has about 90,000 clones, with approximately 60% found just once. The material sequenced was PBMCs. These receptors were collected from a woman aged 25 to 39 in good health and CMV-seropositive.

The gene calls are TRBV18 and TRBJ2-2; TRBD2 matches 8 bases. This CDR3 region has 16 residues. Per the germline V gene, CDR1 is KGHSH and CDR2 is LQKENI. The V segment lost 4 bases and the J segment 3 bases; nucleotides outside the gene matches: 7. The CDR3 loop reads CASSQNSGAYTGELFF. The CDR3, as DNA: TGTGCCAGCTCACAAAATAGCGGGGCGTACACCGGGGAGCTGTTTTTT.

The chain uses TRBV4-3 and TRBJ1-1; D perhaps matches TRBD1 (5 bases). Trimming shortened V by 2 bases and J by 3 bases, and 13 bases separated the two germline ends. Germline V gives CDR1 LGHNA, CDR2 YSLEER. CDR3 length: 15 amino acids. CDR3 DNA sequence: TGCGCCAGCAGCCAAAGTCCCGAAGGGGACACTGAAGCTTTCTTT. This codes for CASSQSPEGDTEAFF.

The chain carries TRBV10-2 and TRBJ2-1, with 8 nucleotides matching TRBD2. The length of the CDR3 is 15 residues. V dropped 3 bases and J dropped 3; count of bases not matched to a gene: 4. The germline gives CDR1 WSHSY, CDR2 SAAADI. The CDR3 region is CASSESGGLYNEQFF. CDR3 nucleotides: TGCGCCAGCAGTGAAAGCGGGGGCCTCTACAATGAGCAGTTCTTC.

The chain employs TRBV29-1 and TRBJ1-4, with TRBD1 matching over 11 bases. The germline V gene encodes CDR1 SQVTM and CDR2 ANQGSEA. This CDR3 contains 15 residues. V gave up 0 bases and J gave up 7 bases; unmatched junction bases: 4. CDR3 region: CSVEDLGTGGEKLFF. The CDR3, as DNA: TGCAGCGTTGAAGATCTCGGGACAGGGGGTGAAAAACTGTTTTTT.

The chain has TRBV7-2 and TRBJ1-4; TRBD1 is a possible D gene (6 bases). This CDR3 is built from 19 residues. Germline CDR1 is SGHTA and CDR2 is FQGNSA. V dropped 1 base and J dropped 5 bases, with 23 bases sitting between them. This chain's CDR3 is CASSLVGWGGGGRNEKLFF. The CDR3 nucleotides are TGTGCCAGCAGCTTAGTGGGTTGGGGAGGGGGGGGAAGAAATGAAAAACTGTTTTTT. Complete variable domain (other parts from reference TRBV7-2 and TRBJ1-4): GAGVSQSPSNKVTEKGKDVELRCDPISGHTALYWYRQSLGQGLEFLIYFQGNSAPDKSGLPSDRFSAERTGGSVSTLTIQRTQQEDSAVYLCASSLVGWGGGGRNEKLFFGSGTQLSVL.

Comments on this clone: Germline is not matched at one junction end, which may reflect a read error. This sample includes further DNA sequences coding for the same CDR3. The genes are TRBV19 and TRBJ2-6, with D hard to call. The V gene's germline CDR1 is LNHDA and CDR2 SQIVND (reference sequence). The CDR3 contains 16 residues. Written as DNA, the CDR3 is TGCGCCAGTACCAAACTCCCTCTCTCTGGGGCCAACGTCCTGACTTTC. Translated, it gives CASTKLPLSGANVLTF.

The J gene is TRBJ2-7, the V gene TRBV6-5, with a weak D call TRBD2 (5 bases). V was pared by 6 bases and J by 6 bases, with 12 bases between. CDR1 and CDR2 from the germline V gene are MNHEY and SVGAGI. This CDR3 region has 12 residues. The CDR3 region has the DNA TGTGCCAGCAGCCTCCACAGCGGCGAGCAGTACTTC. Translation gives CASSLHSGEQYF.

The chain links TRBV5-1 to TRBJ2-1, with TRBD2 matching over 9 bases. The germline CDR1 and CDR2 sequences are SGHRS and YFSETQ. CDR3 size: 14 residues. Trimming at V came to 0 bases and at J to 11 bases, leaving 6 bases not matched to a gene. Here the CDR3 reads CASSLALAGEKQFF. The CDR3 DNA follows: TGCGCCAGCAGCTTGGCATTAGCGGGGGAAAAGCAGTTCTTC.

The rearrangement joins TRBV28 to TRBJ1-1; no definite D call. V was clipped by 5 bases and J by 1 base, with 8 bases between them. CDR3 length: 13 residues. Germline values: CDR1 MDHEN, CDR2 SYDVKM. Here the CDR3 DNA reads TGTGCCAGCAGTGGGCACACGAACACTGAAGCTTTCTTT. Translation gives CASSGHTNTEAFF.

This clone was found a few times. The CDR3 loop reads CASGQNKQNTEAFF. CDR3 nucleotide sequence: TGTGCCAGCGGACAAAACAAGCAGAACACTGAAGCTTTCTTT. The chain recombines TRBV18 with TRBJ1-1, with D possibly being TRBD1 (5 bases). V lost 8 bases to trimming and J lost 1 base, with 14 bases between them. CDR3 length: 14 amino acids. Germline V gene sequence: CDR1 KGHSH, CDR2 LQKENI. The full variable domain, its missing parts supplied by reference TRBV18 and TRBJ1-1, is NAGVMQNPRHLVRRRGQEARLRCSPMKGHSHVYWYRQLPEEGLKFMVYLQKENIIDESGMPKERFSAEFPKEGPSILRIQQVVRGDSAAYFCASGQNKQNTEAFFGQGTRLTVV.

This clone was observed a few times. This CDR3 is CASSLQSGGSTDTQYF. Here the CDR3 DNA reads TGTGCCAGCAGCTTACAAAGCGGGGGAAGCACAGATACGCAGTATTTT. V gene TRBV7-9 combines with J gene TRBJ2-3; 8 bases are shared with TRBD2. The CDR3 is 16 residues long. Germline V gene data show CDR1 as SEHNR and CDR2 as FQNEAQ (reference sequence). Losses at the gene ends were 2 bases for V and 0 bases for J; bases not matched to a gene: 4.

The chain links TRBV7-2 to TRBJ1-2; D remains unclear. The CDR3 has 15 residues. Germline-derived CDR1 and CDR2 are SGHTA and FQGNSA. Trimming removed 2 bases from V and 0 bases from J, with 10 bases in between. The CDR3 region has the DNA TGTGCCAGCAGCTTATCGACCGGGACTAACTATGGCTACACCTTC. This codes for CASSLSTGTNYGYTF.

The table lists this clone with a few counts. The CDR3 loop reads CSVGQGGGYTF. CDR3 DNA: TGCAGCGTTGGACAGGGTGGGGGCTACACCTTC. The chain recombines TRBV29-1 with TRBJ1-2; 7 nucleotides match TRBD1. The CDR3 spans 11 residues. Germline CDR1 reads SQVTM; CDR2 reads ANQGSEA. After removal of 4 bases from V and 8 bases from J, the junction contained 4 bases not matched to a gene.

J is TRBJ2-1 and V is TRBV5-1; TRBD2 aligns across 7 bases. Germline V gives CDR1 SGHRS, CDR2 YFSETQ. After removal of 4 bases from V and 2 bases from J, the junction contained 6 bases not matched to a gene. This CDR3 is 15 amino acids long. The CDR3 coding sequence is TGCGCCAGCAGCAAGTTGGGGGGGGCCTACAATGAGCAGTTCTTC. Its translation is CASSKLGGAYNEQFF.

The chain couples TRBV6-5 to TRBJ2-2; the match to TRBD1 covers 7 bases. The CDR3 contains 15 residues. CDR1 MNHEY and CDR2 SVGAGI come from the germline V gene. V was pared by 5 bases and J by 2 bases, with 5 bases of the junction left unmatched. CDR3 sequence (DNA): TGTGCCAGCAGTAGAACAGGGGTCAACACCGGGGAGCTGTTTTTT. This sequence encodes CASSRTGVNTGELFF.

CDR3 nucleotides: TGTGCCTGGAGTAAAACAGGGGGCTGGCTAGAGACCCAGTACTTC. Protein: CAWSKTGGWLETQYF. This chain uses TRBV30 with TRBJ2-5; 9 bases agree with TRBD1. The CDR3 consists of 15 residues. V lost 2 bases and J lost 4; bases outside the gene matches: 8. Germline values: CDR1 GTSNPN, CDR2 SVGIG (reference sequence).

The chain carries TRBV6-1 and TRBJ1-3; the D is unclear. The CDR3 runs 15 residues. Per germline, CDR1 MNHNS and CDR2 SASEGT. V was pared by 7 bases and J by 0 bases, with 13 bases between. DNA for the CDR3: TGTGCCAGCACCGAAACAGCCTCCTCTGGAAACACCATATATTTT. Its translation: CASTETASSGNTIYF.

The CDR3 coding sequence is TGTGCCAGCAGCGTAGCTGGCGGGGGGAACACCGGGGAGCTGTTTTTT. Translating it yields CASSVAGGGNTGELFF. V and J are TRBV9 and TRBJ2-2; 7 positions agree with TRBD2. The V and J ends lost 0 bases and 1 base, in that order; junction bases with no gene match: 3. The CDR3 is made up of 16 amino acids. Germline assignment: CDR1 SGDLS and CDR2 YYNGEE.

On this clone itself: One end of the junction varies from germline; a read error may be responsible. The genes are TRBV28 and TRBJ1-2, with D possibly TRBD1 on 5 matching bases. The CDR3 loop spans 13 amino acids. Germline-derived CDR1 and CDR2 are MDHEN and SYDVKM. The CDR3: CASRPGTDYGYPF. Here the CDR3 DNA reads TGTGCCAGCAGGCCCGGGACTGACTATGGCTACCCCTTC.

In regard to this clone: At one of its ends the junction is not consistent with the germline gene, which may arise from a read error. The V gene is TRBV6-1, the J gene TRBJ1-2; D possibly corresponds to TRBD1 (6 bases). The CDR3 extends over 15 amino acids. Per germline, CDR1 MNHNS and CDR2 SASEGT. The CDR3 is CASVEGGGGIYGYPF. CDR3 sequence (DNA): TGTGCCAGCGTCGAAGGGGGGGGCGGCATCTATGGCTACCCCTTC.

This rearrangement joins TRBV5-5 to TRBJ2-5; no reliable D call. This CDR3 is built from 11 residues. Looked up from germline, CDR1 is SGHKS and CDR2 is YYEKEE (reference sequence). V dropped 4 bases and J dropped 9 bases, with 10 bases sitting between them. CDR3 sequence: CASSPLYAQYF. CDR3 bases: TGTGCCAGCAGCCCCCTTTATGCCCAGTACTTC.

This sequence joins TRBV9 and TRBJ2-5; 14 positions agree with TRBD2. The CDR3 length is 16 residues. The germline CDR1 and CDR2 sequences are SGDLS and YYNGEE. Unmatched junction bases numbered 5, after V lost 5 bases and J lost 2 bases. The CDR3 here is CASSSRLAGGQETQYF. The CDR3 DNA sequence: TGTGCCAGCAGTTCCCGACTAGCGGGGGGGCAAGAGACCCAGTACTTC.

The chain has TRBV19 and TRBJ2-7; possible D gene TRBD2, 5 bases. There are 12 residues in the CDR3. In germline, CDR1 is LNHDA, CDR2 SQIVND (reference sequence). The CDR3 DNA sequence: TGTGCATCTTCCGGGGTACGCTACGAGCAGTACTTC. Encoded protein: CASSGVRYEQYF.

The chain couples TRBV28 to TRBJ1-5; tentative D call: TRBD1 (5 bases). The germline CDR1 and CDR2 sequences are MDHEN and SYDVKM. V was shortened by 6 bases and J by 4 bases, with 7 bases between the two germline ends. The CDR3 sequence is 12 residues long. The CDR3 nucleotides read TGTGCCAGCAGGGACACAAATCAGCCCCAGCATTTT. This sequence encodes CASRDTNQPQHF.

The chain is built from TRBV19 and TRBJ2-1; 7 nucleotides agree with TRBD1. Germline V gene lookup returns CDR1 LNHDA and CDR2 SQIVND (reference sequence). V was clipped by 7 bases and J by 0 bases; unmatched bases: 6. This CDR3 is built from 15 residues. The CDR3 protein is CASTKGQSSYNEQFF. CDR3 coding DNA: TGTGCCAGTACCAAGGGACAGAGCTCCTACAATGAGCAGTTCTTC.

This clone was seen more than once but under ten times. The chain carries TRBV30 and TRBJ1-1; D unresolved. V shed 3 bases and J shed 0 bases, with 8 bases lying between them. Germline V gene data show CDR1 as GTSNPN and CDR2 as SVGIG (reference sequence). The CDR3 runs 13 residues. The CDR3 DNA is TGTGCCTGGAGGGGCCCAGTGAACACTGAAGCTTTCTTT. Amino acids: CAWRGPVNTEAFF.

The chain recombines TRBV20-1 with TRBJ2-3; no firm D call. Germline V lookup: CDR1 DFQATT, CDR2 SNEGSKA (reference sequence). V lost 3 bases and J 4 bases, leaving 5 bases between the germline ends. This CDR3 has 11 residues. The CDR3 spells CSASSADTQYF. CDR3 bases: TGCAGTGCTAGTTCTGCAGATACGCAGTATTTT.

This chain connects TRBV5-4 to TRBJ2-2, with unresolved D. The CDR3 loop spans 15 amino acids. V was clipped by 0 bases and J by 4 bases, with 10 bases between them. Germline CDR1 reads SGHNT; CDR2 reads YYREEE (reference sequence). The CDR3 coding sequence is TGTGCCAGCAGCTTGGGTTTTGGTAGCACCGGGGAGCTGTTTTTT. Protein sequence: CASSLGFGSTGELFF.

This rearrangement joins TRBV11-1 to TRBJ1-3; D call uncertain. Trimming pared 4 bases from V and 6 bases from J, leaving 10 bases between. CDR1 is SGHAT and CDR2 is FQDESV in the germline V gene (reference sequence). CDR3 length equals 13 residues. Here the CDR3 reads CASSSREENTIYF. The CDR3, as DNA: TGTGCCAGCAGCTCCCGGGAGGAAAACACCATATATTTT. The full variable domain, with the rest looked up from reference TRBV11-1 and TRBJ1-3, is EAEVAQSPRYKITEKSQAVAFWCDPISGHATLYWYRQILGQGPELLVQFQDESVVDDSQLPKDRFSAERLKGVDSTLKIQPAELGDSAMYLCASSSREENTIYFGEGSWLTVV.